The T cell receptor (beta chain) under discussion was sequenced for a study of T cell repertoires in cytomegalovirus infection. For the study at large: The authors relied on CMV epitopes, both recently identified HLA-C-restricted and well-studied HLA-B-restricted. The public TCR beta signatures pointed to both CMV infection and matching HLA type. Study conclusions and caveats: Ex vivo responses were dominated by HLA-C-restricted CMV-specific TCR beta clonotypes.

This CDR3 has 14 residues. The germline CDR1 and CDR2 sequences are SGHVS and FNYEAQ. The germline V and J ends were trimmed by 1 base and 9 bases, with 16 bases remaining between them. On this clonotype itself: What it binds is unknown.

One entry per CDR3 protein, called by TCRdb with MiXCR from the reads. The table records 200,000 or so distinct CDR3 sequences, roughly 34% of them present only once. The TCR sequence derives from a human donor in good health (CMV status not recorded). Some clones in this sample may be carry-over from other donors' samples. The specimen comprised CD8+ T cells from cultured PBMCs, sampled from culture after CMV antigen stimulation. This rearrangement joins TRBV7-6 to TRBJ2-7; perhaps TRBD2 as D (6 bases). The CDR3 loop is CASSLGPGLQGQYF. CDR3 bases: TGTGCCAGCAGCTTAGGACCGGGACTCCAGGGGCAGTACTTC.